This section outlines one TCR beta chain sequence together with its context. This record comes from a study of T cell changes during pregnancy in multiple sclerosis. Here immunoSEQ multiplex PCR was the method, and the copy in TCRdb shows in-frame clones only, minus some. The repertoire holds some 52,000 clones, approximately 92% seen once, with 0.2% to 0.3% in the top ten. Germline V CDR1 and CDR2: GTSNPN, SVGIG (reference sequence). The CDR3 loop spans 17 amino acids. The V gene end was trimmed by 2 bases and the J gene end by 0 bases; junction bases not matched to a gene: 9. Sequencing used CD4+ T cells from peripheral blood mononuclear cells, obtained in the third trimester of pregnancy. J is TRBJ1-3 and V is TRBV30; 8 positions match TRBD1. The source is a female donor with multiple sclerosis, enrolled in a pregnancy study. The CDR3 here is CAWSPPGQATSGNTIYF. In DNA, the CDR3 is TGTGCCTGGAGTCCCCCGGGACAGGCCACCTCTGGAAACACCATATATTTT.